Listed below are T cell receptor beta chains from one sample, sequenced in a study of blood T cell repertoires in COVID-19. Sequenced by immunoSEQ multiplex PCR; TCRdb stores in-frame clones only, minus some. The profile shows tens of thousands of clones, around 90% of them singletons. The sample was peripheral blood. The receptors stem from a man in his forties or fifties with active COVID-19. The CDR3 runs from the conserved cysteine through the conserved F or W.

v_gene,CDR3aa
TRBV28,CASSLPLAGVGEQYF
TRBV5-1,CASSQGLAGSTDTQYF
TRBV20-1,CSASRDLRTDTQYF
TRBV2,CAVEGAAGTEAFF
TRBV15,CATSRGDRGVTDTQYF
TRBV28,CASSSPQGNNSPLHF
TRBV6-5,CASYRDSNYGYTF
TRBV3-1/TRBV3-2,CASSQTAGQTYEQYF
TRBV30,CAWTPGFGGNQPQHF
TRBV4-1,CASSFFSRVADTQYF
TRBV3-1/TRBV3-2,CASSRRGGGEQYF
TRBV19,CASSTGTGVVSGANVLTF
TRBV12-3/TRBV12-4,CASSRREDTQYF
TRBV7-9,CASSFGGARAEAFF
TRBV18,CASFTKPGNEQFF
TRBV5-1,CASSRQGGNNEQFF
TRBV6-5,CASSYIEGGGTDTQYF
TRBV5-1,CASSLGQGSYEQYF
TRBV27,CASSLSPTGDLYNEQFF
TRBV6-6,CASEQRGAPYGYTF
TRBV28,CASSLGQGEGETQYF
TRBV24-1,CATSDHRGSGNTIYF
TRBV9,CASSVSGAGNTIYF
TRBV6-5,CASTKQGTGPEQYF
TRBV6-5,CASSLLGQVVTGELFF
TRBV3-1/TRBV3-2,CASSHGSVSYEQFF
TRBV5-5,CASSLGAGGHYGYTF
TRBV3-1/TRBV3-2,CASSQEGHLSGNTIYF
TRBV5-4,CASSIRGGTNTEAFF
TRBV5-1,CASSGSPGSSYEQYF
TRBV7-2,CASTPPGVYGYTF
TRBV6-5,CASSYNFYTYGTEAFF
TRBV3-1/TRBV3-2,CASSQEVMGAGNTIYF
TRBV18,CASLGQTNTEAFF
TRBV5-1,CASSLLGQGSYGYTF
TRBV28,CASSLSGAGYTF
TRBV19,CASSTQGSGMAEAFF
TRBV28,CASSSPGQALTGELFF
TRBV6-5,CASSYWDREETQYF
TRBV27,CASSLGLAADTQYF
TRBV2,CASSPGLDGAGNTIYF
TRBV4-1,CASSLGTSEYEQYF
TRBV19,CASSRLDREDNGYTF
TRBV6-6,CASRSVGAGSYEQYF
TRBV5-1,CASNNRGVPNTEAFF
TRBV2,CASRGTGINYGYTF
TRBV5-1,CASSFGAGVNTGELFF
TRBV13,CASSLISGVVDEQFF
TRBV2,CANTQGLAGRETQYF
TRBV18,CASSPRDSNNEQFF
TRBV6-5,CASSYSSLAGVEQYF
TRBV6-5,CASSYSGDNTEAFF
TRBV4-1,CASSQGPLAGGYNEQFF